Presented here are 5 T cell receptor beta chains from one specimen sequenced in a study of blood T cell repertoires in COVID-19. Profiling relied on immunoSEQ multiplex PCR, and the TCRdb table lists in-frame clones only, not all of them. The sample has 85,000 to 90,000 clones; about 88% are singletons. Input material: peripheral blood. All receptors derive from a man at least 80 years old with active or convalescent COVID-19.

The chain couples TRBV15 to TRBJ1-5, with D possibly TRBD1 on 6 matching bases. V dropped 3 bases and J dropped 0 bases, with 12 bases sitting between them. In germline, CDR1 is LNHNV, CDR2 YYDKDF (reference sequence). The CDR3 is 16 amino acids. CDR3 nucleotides: TGTGCCACCAGCAGGGACAGTTCCTATAGCAATCAGCCCCAGCATTTT. It is translated as CATSRDSSYSNQPQHF.

This clone appeared once. The rearrangement links TRBV18 to TRBJ2-7; 9 positions agree with TRBD2. J gave up 1 base and V 6 bases, and 7 bases lay outside the gene matches. This CDR3 has 15 residues. Germline CDR1 is KGHSH and CDR2 is LQKENI. In nucleotides, the CDR3 is TGTGCCAGCTCCCTACCGGGACTAGCATCCTACGAGCAGTACTTC. This codes for CASSLPGLASYEQYF.

V gene TRBV6-5 combines with J gene TRBJ1-5, with TRBD1 as a possible D gene (5 bases). CDR3 length: 13 residues. From germline, CDR1 is MNHEY and CDR2 SVGAGI. V lost 6 bases and J lost 6, with 12 bases in between. The CDR3 loop is CASRPGGFQPQHF. The CDR3, as DNA: TGTGCCAGCAGACCTGGGGGGTTTCAGCCCCAGCATTTT.

This chain links TRBV23-1 with TRBJ2-2; the match to TRBD1 covers 9 bases. TRBV23-1 is known as an ORF, though its function is uncertain. The CDR3 length is 21 residues. With V trimmed by 2 bases and J by 4 bases, 20 bases remained unmatched. In DNA, the CDR3 is TGCGCCAGCAGTCAACGGATTCGGAACTCCCCGGACAGGGGCGGCACCGGGGAGCTGTTTTTT. The encoded protein is CASSQRIRNSPDRGGTGELFF.

The chain is built from TRBV7-9 and TRBJ1-5, with D uncertain. The CDR3 spans 15 residues. CDR1 is SEHNR, CDR2 FQNEAQ, per germline (reference sequence). Trimming took off 5 bases at V and 1 base at J, with 12 bases between the two ends. CDR3: CASSPGPGSNQPQHF. CDR3 sequence (DNA): TGTGCCAGCAGCCCAGGCCCGGGGAGCAATCAGCCCCAGCATTTT.